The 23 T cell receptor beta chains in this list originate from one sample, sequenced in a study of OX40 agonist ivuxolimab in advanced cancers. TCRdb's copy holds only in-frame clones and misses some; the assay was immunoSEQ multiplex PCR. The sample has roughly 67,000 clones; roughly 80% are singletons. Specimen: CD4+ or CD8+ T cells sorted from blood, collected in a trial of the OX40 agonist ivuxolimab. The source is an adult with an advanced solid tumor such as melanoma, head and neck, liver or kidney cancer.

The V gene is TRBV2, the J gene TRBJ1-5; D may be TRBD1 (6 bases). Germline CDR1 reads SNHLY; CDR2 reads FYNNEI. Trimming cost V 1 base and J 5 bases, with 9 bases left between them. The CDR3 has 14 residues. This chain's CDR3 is CASSEVAGDQPQHF. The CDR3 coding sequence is TGTGCCAGCAGTGAAGTGGCAGGGGATCAGCCCCAGCATTTT. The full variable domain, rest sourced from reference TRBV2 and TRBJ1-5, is EPEVTQTPSHQVTQMGQEVILRCVPISNHLYFYWYRQILGQKVEFLVSFYNNEISEKSEIFDDQFSVERPDGSNFTLKIRSTKLEDSAMYFCASSEVAGDQPQHFGDGTRLSIL.

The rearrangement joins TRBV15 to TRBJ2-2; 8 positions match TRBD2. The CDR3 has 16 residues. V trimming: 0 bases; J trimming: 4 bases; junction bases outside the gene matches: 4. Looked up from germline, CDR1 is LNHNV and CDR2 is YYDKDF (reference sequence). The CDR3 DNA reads TGTGCCACCAGCAGAGAGAGCGGGAGAGGCACCGGGGAGCTGTTTTTT. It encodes CATSRESGRGTGELFF.

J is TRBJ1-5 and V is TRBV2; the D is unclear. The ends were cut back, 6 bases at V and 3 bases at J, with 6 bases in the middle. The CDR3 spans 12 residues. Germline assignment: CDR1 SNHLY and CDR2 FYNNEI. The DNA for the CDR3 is TGTGCCAGCAGGACGGACAATCAGCCCCAGCATTTT. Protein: CASRTDNQPQHF. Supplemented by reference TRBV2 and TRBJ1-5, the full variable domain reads EPEVTQTPSHQVTQMGQEVILRCVPISNHLYFYWYRQILGQKVEFLVSFYNNEISEKSEIFDDQFSVERPDGSNFTLKIRSTKLEDSAMYFCASRTDNQPQHFGDGTRLSIL.

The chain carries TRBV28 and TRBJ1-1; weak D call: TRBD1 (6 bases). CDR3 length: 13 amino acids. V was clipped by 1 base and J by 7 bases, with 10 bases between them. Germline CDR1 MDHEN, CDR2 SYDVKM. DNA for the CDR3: TGTGCCAGCAGTTTATTACAGGACAGTGAAGCTTTCTTT. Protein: CASSLLQDSEAFF. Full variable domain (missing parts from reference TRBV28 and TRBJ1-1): DVKVTQSSRYLVKRTGEKVFLECVQDMDHENMFWYRQDPGLGLRLIYFSYDVKMKEKGDIPEGYSVSREKKERFSLILESASTNQTSMYLCASSLLQDSEAFFGQGTRLTVV.

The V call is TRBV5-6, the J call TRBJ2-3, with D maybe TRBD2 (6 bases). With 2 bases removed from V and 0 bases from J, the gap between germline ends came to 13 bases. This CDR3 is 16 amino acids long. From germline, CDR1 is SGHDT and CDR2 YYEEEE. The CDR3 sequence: CASSFQRAPSTDTQYF. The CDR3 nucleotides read TGTGCCAGCAGCTTCCAGCGGGCACCAAGCACAGATACGCAGTATTTT.

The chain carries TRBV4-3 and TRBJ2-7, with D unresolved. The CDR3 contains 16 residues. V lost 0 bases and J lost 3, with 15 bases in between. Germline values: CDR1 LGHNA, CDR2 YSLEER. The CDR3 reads CASSQDTRGGDYEQYF. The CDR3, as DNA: TGCGCCAGCAGCCAAGATACGCGCGGTGGGGACTACGAGCAGTACTTC.

CDR3 coding DNA: TGTGCCAGCAGTCCGCAAGGGACCGCGAACACTGAAGCTTTCTTT. Its protein is CASSPQGTANTEAFF. V usage is TRBV5-4 and J usage is TRBJ1-1, with D tentatively TRBD1 (5 bases). The CDR3 has 15 amino acids. Germline-derived CDR1 and CDR2 are SGHNT and YYREEE (reference sequence). V shed 5 bases and J shed 1 base, with 15 bases lying between them.

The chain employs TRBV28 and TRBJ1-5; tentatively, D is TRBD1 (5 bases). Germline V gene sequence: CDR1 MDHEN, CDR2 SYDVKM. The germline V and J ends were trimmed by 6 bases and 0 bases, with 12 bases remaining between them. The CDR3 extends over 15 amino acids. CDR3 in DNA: TGTGCCAGCAGCTTACGGGGCCTTAGCAATCAGCCCCAGCATTTT. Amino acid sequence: CASSLRGLSNQPQHF.

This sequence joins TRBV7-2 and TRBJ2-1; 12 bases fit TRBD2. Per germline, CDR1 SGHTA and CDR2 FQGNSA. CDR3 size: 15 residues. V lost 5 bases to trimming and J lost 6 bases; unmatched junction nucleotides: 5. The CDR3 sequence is CASSPSSGGANEQFF. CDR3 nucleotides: TGTGCCAGCAGCCCCTCTAGCGGGGGGGCCAATGAGCAGTTCTTC.

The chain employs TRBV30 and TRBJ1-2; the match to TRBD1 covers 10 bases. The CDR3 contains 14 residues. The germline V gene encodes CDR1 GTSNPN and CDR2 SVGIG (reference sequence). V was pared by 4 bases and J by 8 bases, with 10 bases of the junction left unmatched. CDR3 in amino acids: CAWIRGTGVHGYTF. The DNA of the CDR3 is TGTGCCTGGATAAGGGGGACAGGGGTGCACGGCTACACCTTC. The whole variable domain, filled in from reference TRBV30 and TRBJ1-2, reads SQTIHQWPATLVQPVGSPLSLECTVEGTSNPNLYWYRQAAGRGLQLLFYSVGIGQISSEVPQNLSASRPQDRQFILSSKKLLLSDSGFYLCAWIRGTGVHGYTFGSGTRLTVV.

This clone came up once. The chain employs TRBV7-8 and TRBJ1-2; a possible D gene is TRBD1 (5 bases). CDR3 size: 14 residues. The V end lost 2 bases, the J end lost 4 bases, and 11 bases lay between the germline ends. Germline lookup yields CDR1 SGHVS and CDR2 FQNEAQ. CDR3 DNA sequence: TGTGCCAGCAGCTTATTAGGGGCCGGCTATGGCTACACCTTC. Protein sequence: CASSLLGAGYGYTF.

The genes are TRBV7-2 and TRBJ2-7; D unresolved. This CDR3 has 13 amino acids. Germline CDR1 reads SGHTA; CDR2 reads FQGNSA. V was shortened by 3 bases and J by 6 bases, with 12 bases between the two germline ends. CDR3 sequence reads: CASSLSLETEQYF. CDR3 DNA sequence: TGTGCCAGCAGCTTGTCTCTCGAAACCGAGCAGTACTTC. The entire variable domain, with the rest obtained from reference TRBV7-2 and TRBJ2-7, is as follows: GAGVSQSPSNKVTEKGKDVELRCDPISGHTALYWYRQSLGQGLEFLIYFQGNSAPDKSGLPSDRFSAERTGGSVSTLTIQRTQQEDSAVYLCASSLSLETEQYFGPGTRLTVT.

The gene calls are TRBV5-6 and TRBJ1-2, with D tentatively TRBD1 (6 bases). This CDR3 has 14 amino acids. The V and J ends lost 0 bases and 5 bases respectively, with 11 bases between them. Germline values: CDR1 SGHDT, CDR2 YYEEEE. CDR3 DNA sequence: TGTGCCAGCAGCTTGGACAGGGTAGGGTATGGCTACACCTTC. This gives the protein CASSLDRVGYGYTF.

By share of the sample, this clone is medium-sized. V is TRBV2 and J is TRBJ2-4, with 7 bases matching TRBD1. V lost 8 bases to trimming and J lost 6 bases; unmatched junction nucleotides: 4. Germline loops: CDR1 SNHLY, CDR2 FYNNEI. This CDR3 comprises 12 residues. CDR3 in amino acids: CASGGQANIQYF. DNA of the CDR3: TGTGCCAGCGGAGGACAGGCAAACATTCAGTACTTC.

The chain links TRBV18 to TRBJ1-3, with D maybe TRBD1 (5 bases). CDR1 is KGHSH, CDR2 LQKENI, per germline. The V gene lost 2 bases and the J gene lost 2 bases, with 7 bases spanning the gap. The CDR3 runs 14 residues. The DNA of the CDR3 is TGTGCCAGCTCACCAGGACAAGCTGGAAACACCATATATTTT. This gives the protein CASSPGQAGNTIYF.

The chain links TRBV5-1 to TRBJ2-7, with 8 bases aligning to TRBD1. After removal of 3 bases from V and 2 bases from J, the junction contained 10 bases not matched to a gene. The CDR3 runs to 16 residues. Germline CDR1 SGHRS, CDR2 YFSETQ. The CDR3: CASSSRIDRGTYEQYF. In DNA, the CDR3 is TGCGCCAGCAGCTCACGGATCGACAGGGGAACCTACGAGCAGTACTTC.

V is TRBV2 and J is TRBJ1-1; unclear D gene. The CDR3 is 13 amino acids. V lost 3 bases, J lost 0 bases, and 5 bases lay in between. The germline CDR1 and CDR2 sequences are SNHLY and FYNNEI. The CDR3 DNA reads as TGTGCCAGCAGTGACTGGTTGAACACTGAAGCTTTCTTT. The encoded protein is CASSDWLNTEAFF.

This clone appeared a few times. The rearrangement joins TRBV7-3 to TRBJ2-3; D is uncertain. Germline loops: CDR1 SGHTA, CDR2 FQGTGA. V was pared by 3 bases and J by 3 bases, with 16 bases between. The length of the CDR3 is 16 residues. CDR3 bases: TGTGCCAGCAGCTTGGTGTCCCCGATGGAGACAGATACGCAGTATTTT. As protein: CASSLVSPMETDTQYF.

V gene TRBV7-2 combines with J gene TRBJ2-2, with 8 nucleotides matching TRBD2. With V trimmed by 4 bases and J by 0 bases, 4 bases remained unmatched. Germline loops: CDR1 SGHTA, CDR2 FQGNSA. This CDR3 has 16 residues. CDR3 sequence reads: CASSSRSGANTGELFF. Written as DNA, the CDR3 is TGTGCCAGCAGCTCACGTAGCGGGGCGAACACCGGGGAGCTGTTTTTT.

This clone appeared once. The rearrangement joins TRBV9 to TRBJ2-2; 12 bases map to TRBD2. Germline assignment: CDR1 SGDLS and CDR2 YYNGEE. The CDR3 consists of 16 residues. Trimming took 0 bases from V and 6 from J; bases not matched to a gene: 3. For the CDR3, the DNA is TGTGCCAGCAGCGTAGAGGGGACTAGCGGGCCCGGGGAGCTGTTTTTT. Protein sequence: CASSVEGTSGPGELFF.

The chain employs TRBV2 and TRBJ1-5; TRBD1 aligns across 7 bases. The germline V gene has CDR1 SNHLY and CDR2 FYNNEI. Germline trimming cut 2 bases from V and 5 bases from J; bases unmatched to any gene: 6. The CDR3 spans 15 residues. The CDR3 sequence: CASSEWRGLDQPQHF. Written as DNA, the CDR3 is TGTGCCAGCAGTGAATGGAGGGGGCTGGATCAGCCCCAGCATTTT. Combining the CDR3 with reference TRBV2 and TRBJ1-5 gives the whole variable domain EPEVTQTPSHQVTQMGQEVILRCVPISNHLYFYWYRQILGQKVEFLVSFYNNEISEKSEIFDDQFSVERPDGSNFTLKIRSTKLEDSAMYFCASSEWRGLDQPQHFGDGTRLSIL.

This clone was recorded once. CDR3 in DNA: TGTGCCAGCAGCTTAATTGGGGCAGCTGAAGCTTTCTTT. Its protein product is CASSLIGAAEAFF. The rearrangement joins TRBV7-3 to TRBJ1-1; D is possibly TRBD1 (5 bases). The CDR3 consists of 13 residues. Between the trimmed V and J ends, which lost 1 base and 6 bases, there was a span of 9 bases. Germline-derived CDR1 and CDR2 are SGHTA and FQGTGA.

This CDR3 is CASSSRGQGVTTGELFF. The CDR3 DNA follows: TGTGCCAGCAGCTCCCGGGGACAGGGTGTGACCACCGGGGAGCTGTTTTTT. This chain uses TRBV7-2 with TRBJ2-2, with TRBD1 identical over 9 bases. This CDR3 is 17 amino acids long. Germline V lookup: CDR1 SGHTA, CDR2 FQGNSA. J lost 4 bases, V lost 4 bases, and 10 bases had no gene match.